This T cell receptor (beta chain) stems from a study of blood T cell repertoires in COVID-19. Study at large: Sites across the United States, Italy and Spain contributed samples from acute and convalescent COVID-19.

Germline CDR1 GTSNPN, CDR2 SVGIG (reference sequence). V shed 0 bases and J shed 6 bases, with 14 bases lying between them. The CDR3 spans 15 residues. The assay was immunoSEQ multiplex PCR, and TCRdb's table has in-frame clones only and misses some. The sample records some 170,000 clones, around 73% being singletons. Participants had their cohort set by participant-reported clinical history. V and J are TRBV30 and TRBJ2-2; weak D call: TRBD2 (5 bases). The receptor was derived from a woman aged 45-60 years who had recovered from COVID-19. Sequenced sample: PBMCs or T cells enriched from blood (not recorded which). DNA of the CDR3: TGTGCCTGGAGTGTATCACTGGCGAGGGCCGGGGAGCTGTTTTTT. Translation: CAWSVSLARAGELFF.